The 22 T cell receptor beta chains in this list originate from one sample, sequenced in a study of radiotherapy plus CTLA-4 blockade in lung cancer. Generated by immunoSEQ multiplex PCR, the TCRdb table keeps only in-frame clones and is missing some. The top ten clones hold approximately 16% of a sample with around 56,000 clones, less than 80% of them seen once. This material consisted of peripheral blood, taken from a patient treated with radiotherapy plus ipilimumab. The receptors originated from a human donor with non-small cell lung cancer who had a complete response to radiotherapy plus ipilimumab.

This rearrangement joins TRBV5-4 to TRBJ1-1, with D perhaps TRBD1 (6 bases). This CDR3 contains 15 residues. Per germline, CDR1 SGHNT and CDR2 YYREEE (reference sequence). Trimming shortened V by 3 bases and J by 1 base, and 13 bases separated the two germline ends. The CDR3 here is CASSSYREGNTEAFF. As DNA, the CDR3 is TGTGCCAGCAGCTCCTACAGGGAGGGGAACACTGAAGCTTTCTTT.

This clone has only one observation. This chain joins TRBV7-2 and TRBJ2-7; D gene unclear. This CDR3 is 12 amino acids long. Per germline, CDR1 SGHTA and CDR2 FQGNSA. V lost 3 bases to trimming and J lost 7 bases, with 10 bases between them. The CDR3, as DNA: TGTGCCAGCAGCTTCCCCCCCGGGGAGCAGTACTTC. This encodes CASSFPPGEQYF.

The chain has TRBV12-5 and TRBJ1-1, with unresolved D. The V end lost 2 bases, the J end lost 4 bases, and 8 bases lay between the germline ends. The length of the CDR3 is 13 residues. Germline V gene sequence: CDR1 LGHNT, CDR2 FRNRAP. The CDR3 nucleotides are TGTGCTAGTGGTTTGCTCGCCGGCACTGAAGCTTTCTTT. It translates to CASGLLAGTEAFF.

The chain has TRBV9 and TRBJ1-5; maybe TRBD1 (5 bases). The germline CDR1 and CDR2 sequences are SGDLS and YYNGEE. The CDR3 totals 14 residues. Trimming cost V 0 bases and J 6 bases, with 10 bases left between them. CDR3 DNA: TGTGCCAGCAGCGTAGAAGGGGAATTTCAGCCCCAGCATTTT. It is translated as CASSVEGEFQPQHF.

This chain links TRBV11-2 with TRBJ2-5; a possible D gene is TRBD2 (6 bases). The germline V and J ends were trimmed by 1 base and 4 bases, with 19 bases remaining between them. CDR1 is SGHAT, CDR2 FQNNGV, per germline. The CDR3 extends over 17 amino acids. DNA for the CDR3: TGTGCCAGCAGCTTAGTTCCCCTAATTACGGGAGCAGAGACCCAGTACTTC. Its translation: CASSLVPLITGAETQYF.

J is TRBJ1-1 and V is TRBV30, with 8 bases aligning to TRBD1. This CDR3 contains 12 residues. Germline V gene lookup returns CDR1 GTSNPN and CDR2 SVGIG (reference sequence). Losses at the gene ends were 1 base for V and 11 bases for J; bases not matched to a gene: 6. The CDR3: CAWSGRTGRAFF. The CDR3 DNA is TGTGCCTGGAGTGGGCGGACAGGGCGGGCTTTCTTT.

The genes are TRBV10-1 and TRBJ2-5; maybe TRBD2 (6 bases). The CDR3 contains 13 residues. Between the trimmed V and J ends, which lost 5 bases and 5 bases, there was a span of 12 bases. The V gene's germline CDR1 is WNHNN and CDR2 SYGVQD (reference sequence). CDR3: CASSRTIGETQYF. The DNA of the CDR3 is TGCGCCAGCAGTAGGACTATAGGGGAGACCCAGTACTTC.

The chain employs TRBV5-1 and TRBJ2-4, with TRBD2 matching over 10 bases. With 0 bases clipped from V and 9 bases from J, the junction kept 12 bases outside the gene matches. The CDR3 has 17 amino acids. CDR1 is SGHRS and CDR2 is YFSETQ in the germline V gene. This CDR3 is CASSLAGSSGGQVIQYF. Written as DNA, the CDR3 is TGCGCCAGCAGCTTGGCCGGAAGTAGCGGGGGGCAGGTCATTCAGTACTTC.

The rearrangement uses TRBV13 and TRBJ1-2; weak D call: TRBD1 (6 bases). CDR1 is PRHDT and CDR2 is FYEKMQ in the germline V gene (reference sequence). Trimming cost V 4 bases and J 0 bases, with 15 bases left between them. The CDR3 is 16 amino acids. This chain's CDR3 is CASSWGWTASNYGYTF. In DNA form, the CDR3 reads TGTGCCAGCAGCTGGGGGTGGACAGCCTCTAACTATGGCTACACCTTC.

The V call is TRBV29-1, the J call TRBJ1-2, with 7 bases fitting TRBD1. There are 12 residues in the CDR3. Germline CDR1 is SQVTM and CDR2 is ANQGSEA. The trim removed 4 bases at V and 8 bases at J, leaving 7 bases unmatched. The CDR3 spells CSVGEGAEGYTF. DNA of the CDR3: TGCAGCGTTGGAGAGGGGGCTGAGGGCTACACCTTC.

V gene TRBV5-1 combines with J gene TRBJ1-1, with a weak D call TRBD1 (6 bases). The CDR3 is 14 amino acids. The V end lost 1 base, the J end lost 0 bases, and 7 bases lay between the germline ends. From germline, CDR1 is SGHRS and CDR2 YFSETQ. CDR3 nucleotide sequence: TGCGCCAGCAGCTTGCACAGGGTGAACACTGAAGCTTTCTTT. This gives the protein CASSLHRVNTEAFF.

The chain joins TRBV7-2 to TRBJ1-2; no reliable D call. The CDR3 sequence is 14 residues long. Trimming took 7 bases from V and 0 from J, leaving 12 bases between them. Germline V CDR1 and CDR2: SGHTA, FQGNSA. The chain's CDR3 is CASNEKRANYGYTF. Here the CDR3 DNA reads TGTGCCAGCAACGAGAAGAGAGCTAACTATGGCTACACCTTC.

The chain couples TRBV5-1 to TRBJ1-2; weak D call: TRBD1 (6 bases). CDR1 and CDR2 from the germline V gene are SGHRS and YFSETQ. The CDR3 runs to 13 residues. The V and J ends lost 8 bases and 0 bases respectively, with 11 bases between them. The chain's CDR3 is CASRQDANYGYTF. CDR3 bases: TGCGCCAGTCGACAGGATGCTAACTATGGCTACACCTTC.

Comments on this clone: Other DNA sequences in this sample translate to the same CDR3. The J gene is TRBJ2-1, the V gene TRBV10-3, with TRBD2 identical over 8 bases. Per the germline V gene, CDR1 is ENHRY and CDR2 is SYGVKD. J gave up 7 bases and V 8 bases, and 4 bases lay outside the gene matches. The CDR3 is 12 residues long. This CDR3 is CAISGGGNEQFF. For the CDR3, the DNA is TGTGCCATCTCAGGCGGGGGGAATGAGCAGTTCTTC.

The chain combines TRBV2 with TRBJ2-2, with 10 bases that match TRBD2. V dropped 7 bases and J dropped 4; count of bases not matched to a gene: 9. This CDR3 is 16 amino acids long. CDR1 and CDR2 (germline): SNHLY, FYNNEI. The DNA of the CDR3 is TGTGCCAGCACCCTAAGGGTAGCGGGGGGCACCGGGGAGCTGTTTTTT. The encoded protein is CASTLRVAGGTGELFF.

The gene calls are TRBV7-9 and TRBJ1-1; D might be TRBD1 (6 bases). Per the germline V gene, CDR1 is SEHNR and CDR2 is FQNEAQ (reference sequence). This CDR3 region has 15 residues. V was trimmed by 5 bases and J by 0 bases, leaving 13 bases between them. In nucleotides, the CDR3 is TGTGCCAGCAGCAACCAGACAGGCTTGAACACTGAAGCTTTCTTT. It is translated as CASSNQTGLNTEAFF.

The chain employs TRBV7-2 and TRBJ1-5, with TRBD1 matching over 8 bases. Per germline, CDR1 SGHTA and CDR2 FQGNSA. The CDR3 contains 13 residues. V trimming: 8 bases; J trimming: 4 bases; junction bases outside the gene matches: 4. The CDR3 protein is CASGRQGNQPQHF. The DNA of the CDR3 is TGTGCCAGCGGGAGACAGGGGAATCAGCCCCAGCATTTT.

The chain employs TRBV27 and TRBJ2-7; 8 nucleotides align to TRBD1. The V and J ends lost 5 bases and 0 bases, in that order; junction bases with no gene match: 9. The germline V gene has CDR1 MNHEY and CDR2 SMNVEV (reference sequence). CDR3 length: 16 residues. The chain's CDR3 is CASSPNTGQDSYEQYF. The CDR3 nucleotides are TGTGCCAGCAGTCCCAATACGGGACAGGACTCCTACGAGCAGTACTTC.

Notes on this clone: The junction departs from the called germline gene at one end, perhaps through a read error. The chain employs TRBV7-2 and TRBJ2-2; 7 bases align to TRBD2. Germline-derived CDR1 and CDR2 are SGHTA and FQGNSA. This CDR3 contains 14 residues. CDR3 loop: CASSLAANTGELFF. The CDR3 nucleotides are TGTGCCAGCAGCCTAGCGGCAAACACCGGGGAGCTGTTTTTT.

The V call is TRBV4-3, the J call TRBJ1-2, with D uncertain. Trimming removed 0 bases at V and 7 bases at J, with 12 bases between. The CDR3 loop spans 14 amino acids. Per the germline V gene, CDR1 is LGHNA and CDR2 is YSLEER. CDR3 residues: CASSQDSIIVGYTF. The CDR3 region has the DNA TGCGCCAGCAGCCAAGACTCTATTATAGTTGGCTACACCTTC.

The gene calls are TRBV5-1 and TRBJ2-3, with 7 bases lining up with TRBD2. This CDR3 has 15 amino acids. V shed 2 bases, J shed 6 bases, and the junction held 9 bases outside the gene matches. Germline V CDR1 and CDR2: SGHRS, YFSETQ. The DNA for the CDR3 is TGCGCCAGCAGCTTTGAAGCGGGGTCGGCGGATACGCAGTATTTT. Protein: CASSFEAGSADTQYF.

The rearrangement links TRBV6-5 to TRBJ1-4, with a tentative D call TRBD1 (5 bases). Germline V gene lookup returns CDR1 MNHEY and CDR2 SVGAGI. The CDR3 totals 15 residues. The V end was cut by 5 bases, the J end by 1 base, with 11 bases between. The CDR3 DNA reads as TGTGCCAGCAGTGCGCGGACAAGAACTAATGAAAAACTGTTTTTT. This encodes CASSARTRTNEKLFF.